This is a list of T cell receptor beta chains from one sample in a study of neurological immune-mediated disorders. TCRdb itself ran the 5' RACE reads through MiXCR, one entry per CDR3 protein. The sample yields roughly 32,000 distinct CDR3 sequences, about 4.1% seen once. The specimen sequenced was PBMCs. All receptors derive from a man younger than 40 with multiple sclerosis. Both conserved end residues are part of each CDR3. The D gene is left open where the match is weak. A clone size is listed for some rows: how often the clone was seen (once, few, many), or a class if it is expanded.

d_call j_call v_call clone_size cdr3_aa cdr3_nt
TRBD1 TRBJ2-5 TRBV20-1 many CSARAGQGALETQYF TGCAGTGCTAGAGCAGGACAGGGGGCGTTGGAGACCCAGTACTTC
NA TRBJ1-1 TRBV2 many CASSAIGEGTEAFF TGTGCCAGCAGCGCGATCGGGGAGGGCACTGAAGCTTTCTTT
NA TRBJ1-1 TRBV5-5 many CASSFIIGGLTEAFF TGTGCCAGCAGCTTTATCATCGGGGGACTCACTGAAGCTTTCTTT
NA TRBJ1-1 TRBV7-2 many CASSLALGGWTEAFF TGTGCCAGCAGCTTAGCGCTCGGGGGCTGGACTGAAGCTTTCTTT
NA TRBJ2-5 TRBV10-3 many CAIRETATGETQYF TGTGCCATCAGGGAGACAGCCACAGGCGAGACCCAGTACTTC
TRBD1 TRBJ2-5 TRBV12-3/TRBV12-4 many CASSLTGGPQETQYF TGTGCCAGCAGTTTGACAGGGGGACCTCAAGAGACCCAGTACTTC
NA TRBJ2-6 TRBV7-7 few CASSSDNSGANVLTF TGTGCTAGCAGCTCCGACAATTCTGGGGCCAACGTCCTGACTTTC
NA TRBJ2-3 TRBV20-1 NA CSAGMWTETQYF TGCAGTGCTGGAATGTGGACAGAAACGCAGTATTTT
NA TRBJ2-7 TRBV5-1 many CASSLYWGPAYEQYF TGCGCCAGCAGCTTGTACTGGGGCCCGGCCTACGAGCAGTACTTC
NA TRBJ1-1 TRBV20-1 many CSARSAARDTEAFF TGCAGTGCTAGATCGGCGGCCCGCGACACTGAAGCTTTCTTT
NA TRBJ1-1 TRBV20-1 many CSASAAGKGAEAFF TGCAGTGCCTCCGCGGCAGGGAAGGGCGCTGAAGCTTTCTTT
NA TRBJ2-7 TRBV7-2 few CASSLAQSVYEQYF TGTGCCAGCAGCTTAGCGCAAAGCGTCTACGAGCAGTACTTC
NA TRBJ2-2 TRBV9 NA CASSAPTGFAGELFF TGTGCCAGCAGCGCGCCCACCGGGTTTGCCGGGGAGCTGTTTTTT
TRBD1 TRBJ2-1 TRBV5-6 many CASSSGQGDEQFF TGTGCCAGCAGCTCAGGACAGGGAGATGAGCAGTTCTTC
TRBD2 TRBJ2-3 TRBV11-2 many CASSQIFSGGGRDTQYF TGTGCCAGCAGTCAAATATTCTCCGGGGGGGGTAGAGATACGCAGTATTTT
TRBD2 TRBJ2-4 TRBV2 many CASSEWQGAGIAKNIQYF TGTGCCAGCAGTGAATGGCAGGGAGCGGGGATTGCCAAAAACATTCAGTACTTC
NA TRBJ2-3 TRBV9 few CASSVLEARGTQYF TGTGCCAGCAGCGTACTTGAGGCCAGGGGTACGCAGTATTTT
NA TRBJ2-7 TRBV20-1 many CSAERPQTRYEQYF TGCAGTGCTGAACGCCCCCAAACGAGGTACGAGCAGTACTTC
NA TRBJ2-7 TRBV5-1 many CASSLVMERHSEQYF TGCGCCAGCAGCTTGGTAATGGAGAGACACTCCGAGCAGTACTTC
NA TRBJ1-3 TRBV9 many CASSSRQQDSGNTIYF TGTGCCAGCAGCTCTCGACAGCAGGACTCTGGAAACACCATATATTTT
NA TRBJ1-2 TRBV12-3/TRBV12-4 many CASSPDSLWGYTF TGTGCCAGCAGCCCGGACAGTTTGTGGGGCTACACCTTC
TRBD1 TRBJ2-7 TRBV5-1 many CASSLVLGTGYEQYF TGCGCCAGCAGCTTGGTCCTGGGGACAGGTTACGAGCAGTACTTC
NA TRBJ2-5 TRBV9 many CASSVSGRSQETQYF TGTGCCAGCAGCGTATCGGGAAGAAGCCAAGAGACCCAGTACTTC
TRBD1 TRBJ2-7 TRBV29-1 many CSVGDSHEQYF TGCAGCGTGGGGGACAGCCACGAGCAGTACTTC
TRBD2 TRBJ2-1 TRBV25-1 many CASRTSGGANEQFF TGTGCCAGCAGGACTAGCGGGGGGGCTAATGAGCAGTTCTTC
NA TRBJ2-1 TRBV5-1 many CASSSGDNEQFF TGCGCCAGCAGCTCCGGGGACAATGAGCAGTTCTTC
TRBD1 TRBJ1-6 TRBV6-2/TRBV6-3 many CASAGQGNSPLHF TGTGCCAGCGCGGGACAGGGTAATTCACCCCTCCACTTT
NA TRBJ1-2 TRBV7-8 many CASSLDSNYGYTF TGTGCCAGCAGCCTGGACAGTAACTATGGCTACACCTTC
NA TRBJ2-7 TRBV2 many CASGSAQGAYEQYF TGTGCCAGCGGATCGGCACAGGGCGCCTACGAGCAGTACTTC
NA TRBJ1-1 TRBV7-9 few CASSPRIWGQNTEAFF TGTGCCAGCAGCCCACGTATTTGGGGCCAGAACACTGAAGCTTTCTTT
NA TRBJ1-2 TRBV3-1 many CASSQVGGYTF TGTGCCAGCAGCCAAGTGGGTGGCTACACCTTC
TRBD2 TRBJ2-6 TRBV4-1 many CASSPQGAGGSGANVLTF TGCGCCAGCAGCCCCCAGGGAGCGGGGGGCTCTGGGGCCAACGTCCTGACTTTC
TRBD1 TRBJ1-5 TRBV12-3/TRBV12-4 many CASSLSGTVGQPQHF TGTGCCAGCAGTTTAAGCGGGACAGTTGGGCAGCCCCAGCATTTT
TRBD1 TRBJ2-7 TRBV29-1 many CSVKQGAYEQYF TGCAGCGTCAAACAGGGGGCTTACGAGCAGTACTTC
NA TRBJ1-2 TRBV4-1 many CASSVLQFYGYTF TGCGCCAGCAGTGTGCTGCAGTTCTATGGCTACACCTTC
TRBD2 TRBJ2-7 TRBV5-1 many CASSWGTSGGEQYF TGCGCCAGCAGCTGGGGGACTAGCGGGGGTGAGCAGTACTTC
NA TRBJ2-5 TRBV7-8 medium-sized CATMGEETQYF TGTGCCACCATGGGGGAAGAGACCCAGTACTTC
NA TRBJ2-1 TRBV20-1 many CSASFTGSNEQFF TGCAGTGCTAGTTTTACAGGGAGTAATGAGCAGTTCTTC
NA TRBJ2-3 TRBV7-2 many CASSLASGFGDTQYF TGTGCCAGCAGCTTAGCTTCAGGGTTCGGGGATACGCAGTATTTT
NA TRBJ1-1 TRBV29-1 many CSVEPHLSRTEAFF TGCAGCGTTGAACCTCACCTATCCCGTACTGAAGCTTTCTTT
NA TRBJ2-2 TRBV5-1 many CASSRASGELFF TGCGCCAGCAGCCGAGCATCTGGGGAGCTGTTTTTT
NA TRBJ1-1 TRBV12-3/TRBV12-4 many CASRPSSSTEAFF TGTGCCAGCAGACCCTCTAGCAGCACTGAAGCTTTCTTT
NA TRBJ1-1 TRBV5-4 NA CASGPSREGPRTEAFF TGTGCCAGCGGACCATCTAGGGAGGGGCCTAGGACTGAAGCTTTCTTT
NA TRBJ1-1 TRBV7-9 many CASSLATGKNTEAFF TGTGCCAGCAGCTTAGCGACAGGAAAGAACACTGAAGCTTTCTTT
NA TRBJ1-6 TRBV6-2/TRBV6-3 NA CASSYGSGGLPSPLHF TGTGCCAGCAGTTACGGGTCGGGGGGGCTGCCTTCACCCCTTCACTTT